These 32 T cell receptor beta chains were all obtained from the same sample, sequenced in a study of T cells expressing NK-cell markers. TCRdb re-called the 5' RACE reads and shows each CDR3 protein once, DNA omitted. The sample data list a few hundred thousand distinct CDR3 sequences. The sequencing input was blood T cells: a sorted CD56 or NKG2C T cell subset, CD4+ or CD8+ T cells, or bulk PBMC T cells (not recorded which). Receptors originate from a man in his late teens or twenties in good health.

The chain carries TRBV6-1 and TRBJ2-1; TCRdb calls TRBD2, which cannot be checked without DNA. The CDR3 is 15 residues long. Germline values: CDR1 MNHNS, CDR2 SASEGT. The CDR3: CASRSSAAVYNEQFF.

This chain uses TRBV27 with TRBJ1-1; TCRdb's assignment of TRBD1 cannot be checked, as there is no DNA. Per germline, CDR1 MNHEY and CDR2 SMNVEV (reference sequence). This CDR3 contains 14 residues. CDR3 amino acids: CASSLPGANTEAFF.

The J gene is TRBJ2-5, the V gene TRBV29-1; TCRdb's D call of TRBD1 is untestable without DNA. The CDR3 spans 16 residues. Germline V lookup: CDR1 SQVTM, CDR2 ANQGSEA. CDR3 in amino acids: CSVDPPGTGGLKTQYF.

V is TRBV5-4 and J is TRBJ2-2; without DNA, the TCRdb call of TRBD2 cannot be checked. The CDR3 loop spans 16 amino acids. CDR1 is SGHNT, CDR2 YYREEE, per germline (reference sequence). CDR3 sequence: CASSLASGMNTGELFF. Supplemented by reference TRBV5-4 and TRBJ2-2, the full variable domain reads ETGVTQSPTHLIKTRGQQVTLRCSSQSGHNTVSWYQQALGQGPQFIFQYYREEENGRGNFPPRFSGLQFPNYSSELNVNALELDDSALYLCASSLASGMNTGELFFGEGSRLTVL.

The J gene is TRBJ1-6, the V gene TRBV11-2; absent DNA, TCRdb's TRBD1 call cannot be checked. Germline V lookup: CDR1 SGHAT, CDR2 FQNNGV. The CDR3 extends over 15 amino acids. This CDR3 is CASTGTGKNNSPLHF.

V gene TRBV12-3 or TRBV12-4 combines with J gene TRBJ2-6. This CDR3 region has 16 residues. The chain's CDR3 is CASSPLTGSGANVLTF.

The rearrangement links TRBV5-1 to TRBJ2-1; there is no DNA to check the TCRdb D call of TRBD2. This CDR3 spans 16 amino acids. Looked up from germline, CDR1 is SGHRS and CDR2 is YFSETQ. CDR3 in amino acids: CASSHASGRALNEQFF.

The chain couples TRBV10-3 to TRBJ2-4; TCRdb designates TRBD2, a call that cannot be tested without DNA. This CDR3 comprises 15 residues. CDR1 and CDR2 (germline): ENHRY, SYGVKD. The CDR3 sequence is CAISEASGSVNIQYF.

The gene calls are TRBV27 and TRBJ2-1; TCRdb calls TRBD2, which cannot be checked without DNA. This CDR3 region has 14 residues. Per the germline V gene, CDR1 is MNHEY and CDR2 is SMNVEV (reference sequence). CDR3 sequence reads: CATTSPRSYNEQFF.

The CDR3 here is CASSLGSGRGGELFF. J is TRBJ2-2 and V is TRBV12-3 or TRBV12-4; checking the TCRdb D call of TRBD2 is not possible without DNA. The CDR3 sequence is 15 residues long.

The rearrangement links TRBV24-1 to TRBJ2-1; TCRdb's D gene call, TRBD1, goes unchecked for lack of DNA. The CDR3 consists of 14 residues. Per the germline V gene, CDR1 is KGHDR and CDR2 is SFDVKD. The chain's CDR3 is CATSDPARGDEQFF.

The chain combines TRBV5-1 with TRBJ1-1. The CDR3 contains 14 residues. CDR1 and CDR2 (germline): SGHRS, YFSETQ. The CDR3: CASSIGWAGTEAFF.

J is TRBJ2-1 and V is TRBV6-5; TCRdb designates TRBD2, a call that cannot be tested without DNA. Germline loops: CDR1 MNHEY, CDR2 SVGAGI. This CDR3 is built from 13 residues. The CDR3 loop reads CASSYGETHIEFF.

The chain joins TRBV30 to TRBJ2-3; with no DNA, the TCRdb D assignment of TRBD1 cannot be verified. Germline lookup yields CDR1 GTSNPN and CDR2 SVGIG (reference sequence). This CDR3 contains 14 residues. CDR3 in amino acids: CALARDTHRDTQYF.

The chain combines TRBV20-1 with TRBJ2-1; TCRdb proposes TRBD1, but this gene call is untestable without DNA. The CDR3 spans 17 residues. Germline loops: CDR1 DFQATT, CDR2 SNEGSKA (reference sequence). CDR3 loop: CSAGGQGVYGSYNEQFF.

V gene TRBV30 combines with J gene TRBJ1-1. Per germline, CDR1 GTSNPN and CDR2 SVGIG (reference sequence). The CDR3 is made up of 14 amino acids. CDR3 sequence reads: CAWSKPGRRTEAFF. Full variable domain (remainder filled in from reference TRBV30 and TRBJ1-1): SQTIHQWPATLVQPVGSPLSLECTVEGTSNPNLYWYRQAAGRGLQLLFYSVGIGQISSEVPQNLSASRPQDRQFILSSKKLLLSDSGFYLCAWSKPGRRTEAFFGQGTRLTVV.

The chain has TRBV27 and TRBJ2-3; TCRdb indicates TRBD2, and absent DNA this call remains unverified. The CDR3 has 16 amino acids. The V gene's germline CDR1 is MNHEY and CDR2 SMNVEV (reference sequence). The CDR3 sequence: CASSSLLAVATDTQYF.

The chain's CDR3 is CASSQEGQNTDTQYF. This chain joins TRBV4-2 and TRBJ2-3; the TCRdb D gene call, TRBD2, has no DNA to confirm it. This CDR3 spans 15 amino acids. Germline CDR1 LGHNA, CDR2 YNFKEQ.

The rearrangement joins TRBV20-1 to TRBJ1-2. Germline V gene data show CDR1 as DFQATT and CDR2 as SNEGSKA (reference sequence). The CDR3 has 11 residues. The CDR3 region is CSARWSYGYTF.

The CDR3: CASSPGLDYGYTF. The chain is built from TRBV5-1 and TRBJ1-2; TCRdb calls TRBD1, which cannot be checked without DNA. This CDR3 is built from 13 residues. CDR1 SGHRS and CDR2 YFSETQ come from the germline V gene.

The V call is TRBV5-1, the J call TRBJ2-3; the TCRdb call, TRBD1, lacks DNA for checking. This CDR3 comprises 15 residues. From germline, CDR1 is SGHRS and CDR2 YFSETQ. The CDR3 region is CASSPGGLSADTQYF.

The rearrangement links TRBV9 to TRBJ1-6. Germline CDR1 and CDR2: SGDLS and YYNGEE. This CDR3 has 15 residues. CDR3 amino acids: CASSVADYRNSPLHF.

V usage is TRBV29-1 and J usage is TRBJ1-6. Germline V gives CDR1 SQVTM, CDR2 ANQGSEA. CDR3 length: 12 amino acids. CDR3 sequence: CSVDGGGGTLHF.

The V call is TRBV4-1, the J call TRBJ2-1; TCRdb indicates TRBD1, and absent DNA this call remains unverified. The CDR3 extends over 13 amino acids. The V gene's germline CDR1 is MGHRA and CDR2 YSYEKL. The CDR3 here is CASSQDLGQGFVF.

The chain joins TRBV4-1 to TRBJ2-1. This CDR3 is built from 16 residues. The germline CDR1 and CDR2 sequences are MGHRA and YSYEKL. CDR3 protein: CASSQGTDLSYNEQFF.

This chain uses TRBV29-1 with TRBJ2-3. CDR1 and CDR2 from the germline V gene are SQVTM and ANQGSEA. The CDR3 runs 14 residues. The CDR3 protein is CSVVDVVATDTQYF.

V gene TRBV20-1 combines with J gene TRBJ2-1; TCRdb reports TRBD2, a call that lacks DNA to check it against. The CDR3 has 14 amino acids. Germline V gene data show CDR1 as DFQATT and CDR2 as SNEGSKA (reference sequence). The CDR3 is CSARGLAGYNEQFF.

This chain links TRBV5-6 with TRBJ2-5. Per germline, CDR1 SGHDT and CDR2 YYEEEE. This CDR3 is 16 amino acids long. This CDR3 reads CASRTYRARFQETQYF.

The chain carries TRBV29-1 and TRBJ1-1. The CDR3 runs to 14 residues. Germline CDR1 SQVTM, CDR2 ANQGSEA. CDR3 sequence reads: CSVETDPGGTEAFF. The variable domain in full, with the rest retrieved from reference TRBV29-1 and TRBJ1-1, is SAVISQKPSRDICQRGTSLTIQCQVDSQVTMMFWYRQQPGQSLTLIATANQGSEATYESGFVIDKFPISRPNLTFSTLTVSNMSPEDSSIYLCSVETDPGGTEAFFGQGTRLTVV.

The chain joins TRBV19 to TRBJ2-7. CDR1 is LNHDA and CDR2 is SQIVND in the germline V gene (reference sequence). The CDR3 runs 12 residues. The chain's CDR3 is CARPGTSYEQYF.

This CDR3 reads CASRGDGHNSPLHF. The V call is TRBV6-5, the J call TRBJ1-6; TCRdb's assignment of TRBD1 cannot be checked, as there is no DNA. The CDR3 is 14 amino acids. Germline V lookup: CDR1 MNHEY, CDR2 SVGAGI.

The chain links TRBV5-4 to TRBJ2-4; TCRdb indicates TRBD1, and absent DNA this call remains unverified. Germline values: CDR1 SGHNT, CDR2 YYREEE (reference sequence). The CDR3 consists of 15 residues. The CDR3 loop reads CASRQGGNSKNIQYF.